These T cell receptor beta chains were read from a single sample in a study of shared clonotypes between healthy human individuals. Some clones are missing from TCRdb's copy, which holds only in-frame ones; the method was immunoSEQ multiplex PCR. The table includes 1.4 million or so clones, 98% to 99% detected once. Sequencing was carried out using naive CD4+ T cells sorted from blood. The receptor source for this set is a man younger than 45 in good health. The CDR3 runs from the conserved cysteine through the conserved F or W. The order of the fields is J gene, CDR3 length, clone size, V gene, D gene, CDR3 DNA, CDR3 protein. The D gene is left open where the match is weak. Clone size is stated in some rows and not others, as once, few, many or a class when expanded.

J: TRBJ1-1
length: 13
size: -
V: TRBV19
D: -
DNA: TGTGCCAGTAGTTCCCGACAGCACACTGAAGCTTTCTTT
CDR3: CASSSRQHTEAFF

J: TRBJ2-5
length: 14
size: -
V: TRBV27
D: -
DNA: TGTGCCAGCAGCGACGGGACTCCACAAGAGACCCAGTACTTC
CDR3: CASSDGTPQETQYF

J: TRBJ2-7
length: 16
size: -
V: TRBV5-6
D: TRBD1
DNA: TGTGCCAGCAGCCATGACAGGGGGAGGCTATCCTACGAGCAGTACTTC
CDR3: CASSHDRGRLSYEQYF

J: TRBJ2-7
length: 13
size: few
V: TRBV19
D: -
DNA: TGTGCCAGTAGTTCCGGGACTCGCTACGAGCAGTACTTC
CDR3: CASSSGTRYEQYF

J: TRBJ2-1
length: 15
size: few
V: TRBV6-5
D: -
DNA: TGTGCCAGCAGTACCCTAGCGAGCTCCTACAATGAGCAGTTCTTC
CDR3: CASSTLASSYNEQFF

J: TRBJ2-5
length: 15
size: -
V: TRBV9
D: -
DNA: TGTGCCAGCAGCGTAGGGGTGGTGGGCCAAGAGACCCAGTACTTC
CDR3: CASSVGVVGQETQYF

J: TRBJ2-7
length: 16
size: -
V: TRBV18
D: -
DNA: TGTGCCAGCTCACAGTCCTGGGGGGACCACTCCTACGAGCAGTACTTC
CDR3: CASSQSWGDHSYEQYF

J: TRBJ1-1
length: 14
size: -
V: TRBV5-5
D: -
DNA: TGTGCCAGCAGCGCTTCAGACCTGAACACTGAAGCTTTCTTT
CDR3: CASSASDLNTEAFF

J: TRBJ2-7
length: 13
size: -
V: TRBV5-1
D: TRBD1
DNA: TGCGCCAGCAGCTCAGGACAGGGCTACGAGCAGTACTTC
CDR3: CASSSGQGYEQYF

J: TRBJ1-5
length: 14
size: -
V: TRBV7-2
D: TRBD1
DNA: TGTGCCAGCAGCTTAGGGGGACAGGGTCAGCCCCAGCATTTT
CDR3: CASSLGGQGQPQHF

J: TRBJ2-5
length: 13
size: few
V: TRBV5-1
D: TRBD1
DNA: TGCGCCAGCAGCTTGGGGACAGGGGAGACCCAGTACTTC
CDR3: CASSLGTGETQYF

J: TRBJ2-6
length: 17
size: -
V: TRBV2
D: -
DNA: TGTGCCAGCACTCCTCGTACAGCACCCTCTGGGGCCAACGTCCTGACTTTC
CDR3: CASTPRTAPSGANVLTF

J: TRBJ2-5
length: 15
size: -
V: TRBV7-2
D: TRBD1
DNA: TGTGCCAGCAGTCGACAGGGGAACTACCAAGAGACCCAGTACTTC
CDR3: CASSRQGNYQETQYF

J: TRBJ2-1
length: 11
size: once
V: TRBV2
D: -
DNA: TGTGCCAGCAGAGGAGAGGGGGAGCAGTTCTTC
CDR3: CASRGEGEQFF

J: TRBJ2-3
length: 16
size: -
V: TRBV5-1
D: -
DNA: TGCGCCAGCAGCGTCGGGACGGGAGTCATGACACATACGCAGTATTTT
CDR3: CASSVGTGVMTHTQYF

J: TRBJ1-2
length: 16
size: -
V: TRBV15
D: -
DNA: TGTGCCACCAGCAGAGATCTCCGGGGGGGAGAGGATGGCTACACCTTC
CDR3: CATSRDLRGGEDGYTF

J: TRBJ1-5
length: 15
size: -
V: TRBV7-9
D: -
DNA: TGTGCCAGCAGCTTAGGGGGTCCCAAAAATCAGCCCCAGCATTTT
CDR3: CASSLGGPKNQPQHF

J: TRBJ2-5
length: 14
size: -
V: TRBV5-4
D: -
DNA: TGTGCCAGCAGCTTGGGACAACCAGGGGAGACCCAGTACTTC
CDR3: CASSLGQPGETQYF

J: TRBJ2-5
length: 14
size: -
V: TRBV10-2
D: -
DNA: TGCGCCAGCAGTGAGTCTGGTGGAACGGCGGCCCAGTACTTC
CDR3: CASSESGGTAAQYF

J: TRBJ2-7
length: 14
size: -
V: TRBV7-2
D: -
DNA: TGTGCCAGCAGCTTAGCTTGGGCTACCGACGAGCAGTACTTC
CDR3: CASSLAWATDEQYF

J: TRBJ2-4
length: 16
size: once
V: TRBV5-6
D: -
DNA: TGTGCCAGCAGCTTGGTTAGTGGGAGGGCCAAAAACATTCAGTACTTC
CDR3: CASSLVSGRAKNIQYF

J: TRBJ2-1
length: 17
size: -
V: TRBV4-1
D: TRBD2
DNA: TGCGCCAGCAGCCAAGGAGTGTTACTAGCGGCTTACAATGAGCAGTTCTTC
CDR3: CASSQGVLLAAYNEQFF

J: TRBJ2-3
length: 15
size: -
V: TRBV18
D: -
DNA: TGTGCCAGCTCACTCGAGGTAGGGAGCACAGATACGCAGTATTTT
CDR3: CASSLEVGSTDTQYF

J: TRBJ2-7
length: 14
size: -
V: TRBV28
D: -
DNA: TGTGCCAGCAGTTTAGTGCCCTCCGGGCACGAGCAGTACTTC
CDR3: CASSLVPSGHEQYF

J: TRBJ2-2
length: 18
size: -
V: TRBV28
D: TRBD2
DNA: TGTGCCAGCAGATCCCCTCGGCTACTAGCGATGAACACCGGGGAGCTGTTTTTT
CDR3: CASRSPRLLAMNTGELFF

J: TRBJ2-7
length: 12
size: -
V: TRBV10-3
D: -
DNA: TGTGCCATCAGTACCGGGAGCTACGAGCAGTACTTC
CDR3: CAISTGSYEQYF

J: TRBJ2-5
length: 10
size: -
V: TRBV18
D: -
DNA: TGTGCCAGTGCGGCGGAGACCCAGTACTTC
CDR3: CASAAETQYF

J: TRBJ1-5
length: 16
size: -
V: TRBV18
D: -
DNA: TGTGCCAGCTCACCGGTGCCCAGGGGACCCAATCAGCCCCAGCATTTT
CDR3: CASSPVPRGPNQPQHF

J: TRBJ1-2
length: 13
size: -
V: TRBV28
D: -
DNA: TGTGCCAGCAGTTTCAGGGGCTCATATGGCTACACCTTC
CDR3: CASSFRGSYGYTF